A selection of T cell receptor beta chains follows, all from one sample in a study of cytomegalovirus exposure and HLA in healthy donors. The protocol was immunoSEQ multiplex PCR, while the TCRdb copy is restricted to in-frame clones and leaves out a portion. The repertoire consists of roughly 200,000 clones, with roughly 80% occurring once and the leading ten covering 3.4%. The source material was PBMCs. These receptors all come from a man between 35 and 55 years old in good health and CMV-seropositive. CDR3s include the opening cysteine and the closing phenylalanine or tryptophan. A D gene is named only where the DNA matches it firmly. Clone size appears in some rows only: once, few, many, or a class for an expanded clone.

clone size	V gene	D gene	J gene	CDR3 protein	CDR3 DNA
-	TRBV14	TRBD2	TRBJ2-1	CASSQAKLAGGRREQFF	TGTGCCAGCAGCCAGGCCAAACTAGCGGGGGGGAGGCGTGAGCAGTTCTTC
-	TRBV7-3	-	TRBJ2-1	CASSLPDLGPNEQFF	TGTGCCAGCAGCTTGCCGGACCTGGGGCCTAATGAGCAGTTCTTC
-	TRBV27	TRBD1	TRBJ1-5	CASSRGQGGRQPQHF	TGTGCCAGCAGTCGGGGACAGGGGGGCCGTCAGCCCCAGCATTTT
-	TRBV5-1	-	TRBJ1-4	CASSLGVSGEKLFF	TGCGCCAGCAGCTTGGGGGTTTCAGGTGAAAAACTGTTTTTT
-	TRBV5-6	TRBD1	TRBJ2-5	CASSETGTVETQYF	TGTGCCAGCAGCGAAACAGGGACAGTAGAGACCCAGTACTTC
-	TRBV7-8	-	TRBJ2-7	CASRLEGEYSVGEQYF	TGTGCCAGCAGGTTAGAGGGGGAGTACAGCGTCGGCGAGCAGTACTTC
-	TRBV2	-	TRBJ2-3	CASSELGTHTQYF	TGTGCCAGCAGTGAATTGGGGACACATACGCAGTATTTT
few	TRBV6-6	-	TRBJ1-3	CASSPRGKPGNTIYF	TGTGCCAGCAGTCCCAGGGGCAAACCTGGAAACACCATATATTTT
-	TRBV7-3	TRBD2	TRBJ2-3	CASSLLAGPSTDTQYF	TGTGCCAGCAGCTTACTAGCGGGACCTAGCACAGATACGCAGTATTTT
-	TRBV27	TRBD2	TRBJ2-3	CASSFTRGLAGAPDTQYF	TGTGCCAGCAGTTTTACCCGAGGACTAGCGGGAGCCCCAGATACGCAGTATTTT
few	TRBV7-9	-	TRBJ1-3	CASSLALRVGGNTIYF	TGTGCCAGCAGCTTAGCGCTGAGGGTAGGAGGAAACACCATATATTTT
-	TRBV28	TRBD1	TRBJ1-2	CASRVGTADGYTF	TGTGCCAGCAGGGTCGGGACAGCTGATGGCTACACCTTC
-	TRBV2	-	TRBJ1-3	CASNLRSSGNTIYF	TGTGCCAGCAACTTACGGAGCTCTGGAAACACCATATATTTT
-	TRBV7-8	-	TRBJ1-2	CASSLGGDYGYTF	TGTGCCAGCAGCTTAGGGGGGGACTATGGCTACACCTTC
once	TRBV7-2	-	TRBJ2-6	CASSLRAGNKGSGANVLTF	TGTGCCAGCAGCTTACGGGCAGGGAACAAAGGCTCTGGGGCCAACGTCCTGACTTTC
-	TRBV20-1	-	TRBJ2-1	CSASSGDRQFF	TGCAGTGCTAGTTCGGGGGACCGACAGTTCTTC
-	TRBV7-9	TRBD1	TRBJ1-1	CASSYPGTGLTEAFF	TGTGCCAGCAGCTACCCCGGGACAGGCCTCACTGAAGCTTTCTTT
-	TRBV5-8	-	TRBJ2-1	CASSPVIGGEQFF	TGTGCCAGCAGCCCCGTAATTGGGGGCGAGCAGTTCTTC
-	TRBV11-3	TRBD1	TRBJ2-1	CASSPYRGGNEQFF	TGTGCCAGCAGCCCCTACAGGGGTGGCAATGAGCAGTTCTTC
-	TRBV19	TRBD1	TRBJ1-1	CASSRVTGALEAFF	TGTGCCAGTAGTAGGGTGACAGGGGCCCTCGAAGCTTTCTTT
-	TRBV7-8	-	TRBJ2-4	CASSLGSADIQYF	TGTGCCAGCAGCTTAGGATCGGCGGACATTCAGTACTTC
-	TRBV4-1	TRBD1	TRBJ1-5	CASSQEGGKGASNQPQHF	TGCGCCAGCAGCCAAGAAGGGGGGAAGGGGGCGAGCAATCAGCCCCAGCATTTT
-	TRBV7-9	TRBD2	TRBJ2-7	CASTRASGNYEQYF	TGTGCCAGCACCCGGGCTAGCGGGAACTACGAGCAGTACTTC
-	TRBV7-9	TRBD1	TRBJ2-1	CASSPPTGTGGFNEQFF	TGTGCCAGCAGCCCACCCACCGGGACAGGGGGCTTCAATGAGCAGTTCTTC
few	TRBV7-3	TRBD2	TRBJ2-5	CASSLGLAPPETQYF	TGTGCCAGCAGCCTCGGACTAGCCCCTCCCGAGACCCAGTACTTC
-	TRBV29-1	-	TRBJ2-1	CSVHGSVGEQFF	TGCAGCGTTCATGGTAGCGTCGGTGAGCAGTTCTTC
-	TRBV6-5	TRBD2	TRBJ2-2	CASSYGGRATGELFF	TGTGCCAGCAGTTATGGCGGGAGGGCCACCGGGGAGCTGTTTTTT
few	TRBV6-5	TRBD1	TRBJ1-2	CASSQPGQGRYGYTF	TGTGCCAGCAGTCAGCCGGGACAGGGGCGGTATGGCTACACCTTC
-	TRBV19	TRBD2	TRBJ2-2	CASSRASGRMGTGELFF	TGTGCCAGTAGTCGGGCTAGCGGACGGATGGGGACCGGGGAGCTGTTTTTT
-	TRBV7-9	TRBD1	TRBJ1-1	CASSLTGGYSNTEAFF	TGTGCCAGCAGCTTAACAGGGGGCTACTCGAATACTGAAGCTTTCTTT
few	TRBV27	TRBD2	TRBJ2-3	CASSLQGLAGGSTDTQYF	TGTGCCAGCAGTCTACAGGGACTAGCGGGGGGGAGTACAGATACGCAGTATTTT
-	TRBV30	-	TRBJ1-4	CAWSFSGLLEKLFF	TGTGCCTGGAGTTTTTCGGGACTTTTAGAAAAACTGTTTTTT
-	TRBV14	TRBD1	TRBJ2-7	CASSPGQAKLIYEQYF	TGTGCCAGCAGCCCCGGACAGGCCAAACTTATCTACGAGCAGTACTTC
-	TRBV18	-	TRBJ2-3	CASSLSVRTDTQYF	TGTGCCAGCTCACTTAGCGTACGCACAGATACGCAGTATTTT
-	TRBV27	TRBD2	TRBJ2-1	CASSKLAGGNEQFF	TGTGCCAGCAGTAAACTAGCGGGAGGCAATGAGCAGTTCTTC
-	TRBV12-5	-	TRBJ2-3	CASGSYGADSTDTQYF	TGTGCTAGTGGTTCGTACGGTGCGGATAGCACAGATACGCAGTATTTT
-	TRBV29-1	TRBD2	TRBJ2-1	CSVEGGTSVHNEQFF	TGCAGCGTTGAAGGCGGGACTAGCGTACACAATGAGCAGTTCTTC
-	TRBV19	TRBD1	TRBJ2-3	CASSTGQATDTQYF	TGTGCCAGTAGTACGGGACAGGCCACAGATACGCAGTATTTT
-	TRBV2	-	TRBJ2-7	CASSEVAVYEQYF	TGTGCCAGCAGTGAGGTAGCAGTTTACGAGCAGTACTTC
-	TRBV6-1	-	TRBJ2-3	CASSEAGGVRRADTQYF	TGTGCCAGCAGTGAAGCAGGCGGTGTTAGGCGTGCAGATACGCAGTATTTT
few	TRBV6-1	-	TRBJ2-1	CASSPLPPSEQFF	TGTGCCAGCAGCCCCCTCCCCCCGAGTGAGCAGTTCTTC
-	TRBV7-2	-	TRBJ2-6	CASSLFWASGANVLTF	TGTGCCAGCAGCTTATTTTGGGCCTCTGGGGCCAACGTCCTGACTTTC
-	TRBV19	TRBD1	TRBJ1-4	CASSILQGASEKLFF	TGTGCCAGTAGTATACTACAGGGGGCAAGTGAAAAACTGTTTTTT
once	TRBV10-3	TRBD2	TRBJ2-7	CAISDALAGWEQYF	TGTGCCATCAGTGACGCTCTAGCGGGTTGGGAGCAGTACTTC
-	TRBV12-5	TRBD2	TRBJ2-7	CANGLDVLGGWSYEQYF	TGTGCTAACGGACTCGACGTACTGGGAGGGTGGTCCTACGAGCAGTACTTC
-	TRBV28	TRBD1	TRBJ2-3	CASSSYRTGDTQYF	TGTGCCAGCAGTTCCTACCGGACAGGAGATACGCAGTATTTT
-	TRBV5-4	-	TRBJ2-3	CASSLGEGVTGDTQYF	TGTGCCAGCAGCTTGGGGGAAGGGGTGACGGGAGATACGCAGTATTTT